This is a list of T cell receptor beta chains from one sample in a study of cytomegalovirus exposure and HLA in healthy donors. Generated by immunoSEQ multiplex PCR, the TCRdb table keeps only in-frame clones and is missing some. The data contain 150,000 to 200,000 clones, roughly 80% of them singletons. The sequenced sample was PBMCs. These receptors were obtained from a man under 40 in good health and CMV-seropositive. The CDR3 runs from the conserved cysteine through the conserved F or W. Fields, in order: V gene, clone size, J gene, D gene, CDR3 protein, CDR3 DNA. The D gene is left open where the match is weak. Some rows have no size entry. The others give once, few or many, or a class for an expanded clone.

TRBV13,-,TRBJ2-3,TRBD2,CASSLSPSGTGTDTQYF,TGTGCCAGCAGCTTAAGCCCTAGCGGGACTGGCACAGATACGCAGTATTTT
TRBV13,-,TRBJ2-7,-,CASSLKGVEQYF,TGTGCCAGCAGCTTAAAGGGGGTCGAGCAGTACTTC
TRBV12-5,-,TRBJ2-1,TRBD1,CASGVGTGDNEQFF,TGTGCTAGTGGTGTCGGGACAGGGGACAATGAGCAGTTCTTC
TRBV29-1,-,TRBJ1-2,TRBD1,CSDTGVGYTF,TGCAGCGATACAGGGGTTGGCTACACCTTC
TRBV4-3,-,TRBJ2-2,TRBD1,CASSPGTGQYTGELFF,TGCGCCAGCAGCCCCGGGACAGGGCAATATACCGGGGAGCTGTTTTTT
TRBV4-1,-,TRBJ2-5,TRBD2,CASSPGLAGRETQYF,TGCGCCAGCAGCCCGGGACTAGCGGGTAGAGAGACCCAGTACTTC
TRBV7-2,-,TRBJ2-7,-,CASSFRDSTYEQYF,TGTGCCAGCAGCTTCCGGGACTCAACGTACGAGCAGTACTTC
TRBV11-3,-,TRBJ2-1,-,CASSNPSGYNEQFF,TGTGCCAGCAGCAACCCTTCCGGGTACAATGAGCAGTTCTTC
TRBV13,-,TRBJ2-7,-,CASSSEGRRNEQYF,TGTGCCAGCAGCTCAGAGGGGAGGAGGAACGAGCAGTACTTC
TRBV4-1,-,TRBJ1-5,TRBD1,CASSQDRGQGINSNQPQHF,TGCGCCAGCAGCCAAGATCGGGGACAGGGGATTAATAGCAATCAGCCCCAGCATTTT
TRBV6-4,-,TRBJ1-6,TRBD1,CASSDGTGDNSPLHF,TGTGCCAGCAGTGACGGGACAGGGGATAATTCACCCCTCCACTTT
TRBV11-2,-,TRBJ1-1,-,CASSIDRLGTEAFF,TGTGCCAGCAGTATCGACAGGCTAGGAACTGAAGCTTTCTTT
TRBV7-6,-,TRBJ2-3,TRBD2,CASTLGRGNTDTQYF,TGTGCCAGCACCCTGGGGCGGGGGAACACAGATACGCAGTATTTT
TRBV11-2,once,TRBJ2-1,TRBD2,CASSLALAANEQFF,TGTGCCAGCAGCTTAGCACTAGCGGCCAATGAGCAGTTCTTC
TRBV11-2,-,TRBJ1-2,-,CASSLDGDFNYGYTF,TGTGCCAGCAGCTTGGATGGGGACTTTAACTATGGCTACACCTTC
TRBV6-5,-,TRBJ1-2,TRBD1,CASSYPGGNYGYTF,TGTGCCAGCAGTTACCCAGGGGGTAACTATGGCTACACCTTC
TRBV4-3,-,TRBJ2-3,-,CASSQGTGRDTQYF,TGCGCCAGCAGCCAAGGGACTGGGCGGGATACGCAGTATTTT
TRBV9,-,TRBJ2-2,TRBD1,CASSVVGQGTGELFF,TGTGCCAGCAGCGTAGTGGGACAGGGGACCGGGGAGCTGTTTTTT
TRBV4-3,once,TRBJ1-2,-,CASSPDRTYGYTF,TGCGCCAGCAGCCCAGACAGGACTTATGGCTACACCTTC
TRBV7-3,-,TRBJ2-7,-,CASSLGGGYEQYF,TGTGCCAGCAGCTTAGGCGGCGGCTACGAGCAGTACTTC
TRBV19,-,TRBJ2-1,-,CASSTHVNNEQFF,TGTGCCAGTAGTACACACGTTAACAATGAGCAGTTCTTC